This T cell receptor (beta chain) is drawn from a study of T cell responses to AZD1222 COVID-19 vaccine. Notes on the study in general: Only six individuals given AZD1222 were seropositive at baseline. Elevations in Spike-specific TCR breadth and depth followed administration of two AZD1222 doses. It should be noted that donors were predominantly white British and more often female, and clonal diversity was possibly underestimated.

Second doses that came at about 4 or about 12 weeks were put together. This clone was seen once. Its specificity is not known. Clones were read by immunoSEQ multiplex PCR, and TCRdb kept only the in-frame ones, dropping some. The sample yields approximately 50,000 clones, around 88% seen once. The length of the CDR3 is 15 residues. The V and J ends lost 4 bases and 5 bases respectively, with 16 bases between them. The V gene's germline CDR1 is SGHNT and CDR2 YYREEE (reference sequence). The sequence derives from an adult who received the AZD1222 COVID-19 vaccine. This chain joins TRBV5-4 and TRBJ2-1; no clear D gene. The specimen comprised peripheral blood, sampled 28 days after the second AZD1222 dose. This CDR3 is CASSPWLNVHNEQFF. CDR3 DNA sequence: TGTGCCAGCAGCCCCTGGTTGAATGTCCACAATGAGCAGTTCTTC.